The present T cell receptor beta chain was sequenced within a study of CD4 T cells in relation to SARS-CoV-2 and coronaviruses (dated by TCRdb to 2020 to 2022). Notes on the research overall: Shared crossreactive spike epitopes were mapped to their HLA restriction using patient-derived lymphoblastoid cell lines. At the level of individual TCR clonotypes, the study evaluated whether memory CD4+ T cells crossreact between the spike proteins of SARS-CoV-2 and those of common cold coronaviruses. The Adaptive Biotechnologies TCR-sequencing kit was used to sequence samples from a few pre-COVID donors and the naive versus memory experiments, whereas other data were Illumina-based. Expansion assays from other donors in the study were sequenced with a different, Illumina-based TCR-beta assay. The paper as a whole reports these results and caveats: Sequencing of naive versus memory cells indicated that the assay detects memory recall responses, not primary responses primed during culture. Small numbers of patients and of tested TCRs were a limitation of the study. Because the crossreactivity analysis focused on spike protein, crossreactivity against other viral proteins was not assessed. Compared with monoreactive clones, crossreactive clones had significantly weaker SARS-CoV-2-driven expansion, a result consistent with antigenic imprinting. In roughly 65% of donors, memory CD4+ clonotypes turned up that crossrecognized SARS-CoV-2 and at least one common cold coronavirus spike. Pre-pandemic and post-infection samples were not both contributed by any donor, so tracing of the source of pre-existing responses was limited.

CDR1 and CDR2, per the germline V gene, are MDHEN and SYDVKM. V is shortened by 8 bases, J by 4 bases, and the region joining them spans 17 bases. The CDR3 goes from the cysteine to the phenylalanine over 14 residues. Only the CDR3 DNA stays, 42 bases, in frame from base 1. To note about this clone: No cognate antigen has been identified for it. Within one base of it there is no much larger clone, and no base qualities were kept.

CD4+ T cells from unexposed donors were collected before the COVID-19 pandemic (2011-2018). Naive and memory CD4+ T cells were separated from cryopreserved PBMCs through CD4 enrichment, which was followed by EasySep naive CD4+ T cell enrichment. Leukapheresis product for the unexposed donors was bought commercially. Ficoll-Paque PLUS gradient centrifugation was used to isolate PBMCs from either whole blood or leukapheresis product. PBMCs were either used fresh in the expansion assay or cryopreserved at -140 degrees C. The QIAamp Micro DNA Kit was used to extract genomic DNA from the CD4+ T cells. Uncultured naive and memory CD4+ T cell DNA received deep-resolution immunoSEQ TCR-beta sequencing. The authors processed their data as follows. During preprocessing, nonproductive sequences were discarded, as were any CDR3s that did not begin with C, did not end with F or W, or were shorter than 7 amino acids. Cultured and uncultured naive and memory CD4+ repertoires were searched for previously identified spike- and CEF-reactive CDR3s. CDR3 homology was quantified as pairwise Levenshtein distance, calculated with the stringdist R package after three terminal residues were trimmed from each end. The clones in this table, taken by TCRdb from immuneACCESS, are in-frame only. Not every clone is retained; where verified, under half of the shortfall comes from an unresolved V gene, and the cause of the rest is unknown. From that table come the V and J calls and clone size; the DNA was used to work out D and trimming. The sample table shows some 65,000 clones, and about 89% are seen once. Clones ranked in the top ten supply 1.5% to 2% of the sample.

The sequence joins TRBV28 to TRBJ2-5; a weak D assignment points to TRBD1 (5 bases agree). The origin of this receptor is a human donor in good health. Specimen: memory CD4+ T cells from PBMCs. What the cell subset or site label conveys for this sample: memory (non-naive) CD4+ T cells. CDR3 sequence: CASARADIRETQYF. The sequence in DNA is TGTGCCAGCGCCAGGGCGGACATCCGAGAGACCCAGTACTTC.